Presented here are 18 T cell receptor beta chains from one specimen sequenced in a study of blood T cell repertoires in COVID-19. Repertoires were generated with immunoSEQ multiplex PCR, while TCRdb's copy carries only in-frame clones and drops some. The data contain 25,000 to 30,000 clones, 65% to 70% of them seen just once; the ten biggest clones take up around 16%. Sequenced sample: peripheral blood. All receptors derive from a human donor in a cohort sampled during active COVID-19.

The genes are TRBV11-1 and TRBJ2-3, with 9 bases aligning to TRBD2. The CDR3 totals 16 residues. Germline V gene data show CDR1 as SGHAT and CDR2 as FQDESV (reference sequence). V was clipped by 5 bases and J by 2 bases; unmatched bases: 8. The CDR3 nucleotides read TGTGCCAGCAGCCACGGGGTAGCGGGGGCCACAGATACGCAGTATTTT. The encoded protein is CASSHGVAGATDTQYF. Full variable domain (missing parts from reference TRBV11-1 and TRBJ2-3): EAEVAQSPRYKITEKSQAVAFWCDPISGHATLYWYRQILGQGPELLVQFQDESVVDDSQLPKDRFSAERLKGVDSTLKIQPAELGDSAMYLCASSHGVAGATDTQYFGPGTRLTVL.

This clone came up once. For the CDR3, the DNA is TGTGCCAGTAGTATCCAGGACAGGGTCACAGATACGCAGTATTTT. It encodes CASSIQDRVTDTQYF. The J gene is TRBJ2-3, the V gene TRBV19; 8 bases align to TRBD1. Losses at the gene ends were 3 bases for V and 2 bases for J; bases not matched to a gene: 4. Germline lookup yields CDR1 LNHDA and CDR2 SQIVND (reference sequence). The CDR3 totals 15 residues.

V usage is TRBV5-5 and J usage is TRBJ2-1; D may be TRBD2 (6 bases). CDR1 is SGHKS, CDR2 YYEKEE, per germline (reference sequence). CDR3 size: 17 residues. V was cut by 3 bases and J by 6 bases, with 22 bases left in between. In DNA, the CDR3 is TGTGCCAGCAGCTGGACCTTTGGAGGGCAACTCGGCAATGAGCAGTTCTTC. Encoded protein: CASSWTFGGQLGNEQFF.

V and J are TRBV4-3 and TRBJ2-3; no clear D gene. Trimming removed 1 base from V and 0 bases from J, with 5 bases in between. The CDR3 is 14 amino acids. Germline V gives CDR1 LGHNA, CDR2 YSLEER. CDR3 coding DNA: TGCGCCAGCAGCCAAGTCCTGAGCACAGATACGCAGTATTTT. Translated: CASSQVLSTDTQYF.

This clone was counted only a few times. The CDR3 is CASSPLGQNQPQHF. In nucleotides, the CDR3 is TGTGCCAGCTCACCCTTGGGACAAAATCAGCCCCAGCATTTT. V and J are TRBV18 and TRBJ1-5; the D gene is possibly TRBD1 (6 bases). Germline CDR1 KGHSH, CDR2 LQKENI. The CDR3 runs to 14 residues. The ends were cut back, 3 bases at V and 4 bases at J, with 10 bases in the middle.

This chain uses TRBV9 with TRBJ2-7, with 12 bases aligning to TRBD2. This CDR3 region has 16 residues. Looked up from germline, CDR1 is SGDLS and CDR2 is YYNGEE. The V and J ends lost 0 bases and 3 bases, in that order; junction bases with no gene match: 4. The CDR3 is CASSVGLAGEYYEQYF. The CDR3 DNA follows: TGTGCCAGCAGCGTAGGACTAGCGGGAGAATACTACGAGCAGTACTTC.

This clone was observed a few times. The chain combines TRBV25-1 with TRBJ2-6; a weak D match, TRBD1 (6 bases). CDR3 size: 17 residues. Germline CDR1 and CDR2: MGHDK and SYGVNS. V lost 5 bases and J lost 0, with 14 bases in between. The CDR3 loop is CASSPTGSSSGANVLTF. DNA for the CDR3: TGTGCCAGCAGTCCGACAGGATCGAGCTCTGGGGCCAACGTCCTGACTTTC. The full variable domain, with the rest looked up from reference TRBV25-1 and TRBJ2-6, is EADIYQTPRYLVIGTGKKITLECSQTMGHDKMYWYQQDPGMELHLIHYSYGVNSTEKGDLSSESTVSRIRTEHFPLTLESARPSHTSQYLCASSPTGSSSGANVLTFGAGSRLTVL.

This chain joins TRBV6-5 and TRBJ2-7; D is ambiguous. From germline, CDR1 is MNHEY and CDR2 SVGAGI. The CDR3 has 11 amino acids. With 10 bases removed from V and 5 bases from J, the gap between germline ends came to 12 bases. The CDR3 loop reads CATSFEDEQYF. CDR3 DNA: TGTGCCACCTCCTTCGAGGACGAGCAGTACTTC.

The chain carries TRBV27 and TRBJ2-3, with D perhaps matching TRBD2 (7 bases). The V and J ends lost 2 bases and 8 bases respectively, with 11 bases between them. The CDR3 runs to 13 residues. Per the germline V gene, CDR1 is MNHEY and CDR2 is SMNVEV (reference sequence). CDR3: CASSLGGGLTQYF. CDR3 nucleotide sequence: TGTGCCAGCAGTTTAGGGGGGGGGCTTACGCAGTATTTT.

The gene calls are TRBV27 and TRBJ2-7; 10 nucleotides line up with TRBD2. Unmatched junction bases numbered 3, after V lost 6 bases and J lost 4 bases. The CDR3 covers 13 residues. Germline loops: CDR1 MNHEY, CDR2 SMNVEV (reference sequence). In DNA form, the CDR3 reads TGTGCCAGCAGACTAGCGGGGTCGTACGAGCAGTACTTC. It specifies CASRLAGSYEQYF.

This chain links TRBV15 with TRBJ2-7; D is undetermined. From germline, CDR1 is LNHNV and CDR2 YYDKDF (reference sequence). The V gene lost 0 bases and the J gene lost 4 bases, with 7 bases spanning the gap. The CDR3 totals 13 residues. The CDR3 DNA sequence: TGTGCCACCAGCAGAGAGAACGGTTACGAGCAGTACTTC. It is translated as CATSRENGYEQYF.

The J gene is TRBJ1-1, the V gene TRBV6-2 or TRBV6-3; possible D gene TRBD1, 5 bases. Germline-derived CDR1 and CDR2 are MNHEY and SVGEGT. The V gene lost 0 bases and the J gene lost 1 base, with 12 bases spanning the gap. The CDR3 runs 16 residues. The CDR3 sequence is CASSYSLRRGNTEAFF. The DNA for the CDR3 is TGTGCCAGCAGTTACTCCCTCCGGAGGGGGAACACTGAAGCTTTCTTT.

The V gene is TRBV5-6, the J gene TRBJ2-3, with TRBD2 identical over 7 bases. This CDR3 has 16 residues. The J segment lost 4 bases and the V segment lost 1 base, leaving 9 bases of the junction unmatched. Per the germline V gene, CDR1 is SGHDT and CDR2 is YYEEEE. CDR3 loop: CASSLKLAPGADTQYF. CDR3 DNA: TGTGCCAGCAGCTTGAAACTAGCGCCCGGGGCAGATACGCAGTATTTT.

The chain combines TRBV5-1 with TRBJ1-2; no clear D. Trimming removed 0 bases from V and 5 bases from J, with 14 bases in between. The germline V gene has CDR1 SGHRS and CDR2 YFSETQ. CDR3 length equals 15 residues. The CDR3 region is CASSLGYEGGYGYTF. The CDR3 DNA follows: TGCGCCAGCAGCTTGGGGTATGAGGGCGGGTATGGCTACACCTTC. The complete variable domain, with remaining parts taken from reference TRBV5-1 and TRBJ1-2, reads KAGVTQTPRYLIKTRGQQVTLSCSPISGHRSVSWYQQTPGQGLQFLFEYFSETQRNKGNFPGRFSGRQFSNSRSEMNVSTLELGDSALYLCASSLGYEGGYGYTFGSGTRLTVV.

This clone has a single count. CDR3 in amino acids: CASTTTSGRMGELFF. The CDR3 coding sequence is TGTGCCAGTACTACGACTAGCGGGAGAATGGGGGAGCTGTTTTTT. J is TRBJ2-2 and V is TRBV19, with 12 positions matching TRBD2. CDR3 size: 15 residues. CDR1 and CDR2 from the germline V gene are LNHDA and SQIVND (reference sequence). V was clipped by 7 bases and J by 8 bases; unmatched bases: 8.

This clone occurred a few times. The chain employs TRBV3-1 (or the pseudogene TRBV3-2) and TRBJ2-7; D is undetermined. CDR3 length: 12 residues. Germline V gene data show CDR1 as LGHDT and CDR2 as YNNKEL (reference sequence). The germline V and J ends were trimmed by 1 base and 2 bases, with 3 bases remaining between them. In DNA, the CDR3 is TGTGCCAGCAGCCAAGGTACCTACGAGCAGTACTTC. Protein: CASSQGTYEQYF.

The chain uses TRBV11-3 and TRBJ2-1; D may be TRBD2 (5 bases). Germline V gene data show CDR1 as SGHNT and CDR2 as YENEEA. This CDR3 is built from 14 residues. Between the trimmed V and J ends, which lost 5 bases and 5 bases, there was a span of 13 bases. The CDR3 loop reads CASSLPGWNNEQFF. The CDR3 coding sequence is TGTGCCAGCAGCCTGCCGGGATGGAACAATGAGCAGTTCTTC.

This chain uses TRBV19 with TRBJ2-1, with a weak D call TRBD1 (5 bases). V gave up 5 bases and J gave up 0 bases, with 14 bases separating them. The CDR3 contains 16 residues. CDR1 and CDR2 from the germline V gene are LNHDA and SQIVND (reference sequence). CDR3 nucleotide sequence: TGTGCCAGTAGTTCCAAGGGGTGGAACTCCTACAATGAGCAGTTCTTC. Translating gives CASSSKGWNSYNEQFF.